Listed below are T cell receptor beta chains from one sample, sequenced in a study of shared clonotypes between healthy human individuals. Clones were sequenced by immunoSEQ multiplex PCR, and TCRdb holds only the in-frame ones, with some missing. The sample contains about 1.1 million clones, approximately 77% of which appear only once. Sequencing used memory CD4+ T cells from PBMCs. The receptors stem from a man younger than 35 in good health. Some clones in this sample may be carry-over from other donors' samples. Each CDR3 is given with its conserved first and last residue. The D gene is left open where the match is weak. Clone size is shown for a subset of rows, as once, few, many or a class of expanded clone.

d_gene	abundance	v_gene	len	j_gene	CDR3aa	CDR3nt
TRBD1	.	TRBV11-2	15	TRBJ2-7	CASSSLGQGADEQYF	TGTGCCAGCAGCTCTCTGGGACAGGGGGCCGACGAGCAGTACTTC
.	.	TRBV4-1	17	TRBJ2-3	CASSQDLASPSTDTQYF	TGCGCCAGCAGCCAAGATCTAGCCAGTCCCAGCACAGATACGCAGTATTTT
TRBD1	.	TRBV2	15	TRBJ2-1	CASSETGGPYAEQFF	TGTGCCAGCAGTGAAACAGGGGGCCCTTACGCTGAGCAGTTCTTC
.	.	TRBV18	14	TRBJ2-7	CASSPRLGIDEQYF	TGTGCCAGCTCACCACGGTTAGGCATCGACGAGCAGTACTTC
TRBD2	.	TRBV5-4	16	TRBJ2-3	CASSPLGGISTDTQYF	TGTGCCAGCAGCCCCCTGGGAGGGATAAGCACAGATACGCAGTATTTT
TRBD1	.	TRBV2	19	TRBJ2-6	CASKAEQGGFPSGANVLTF	TGTGCCAGCAAGGCGGAACAGGGGGGTTTCCCCTCTGGGGCCAACGTCCTGACTTTC
TRBD2	.	TRBV28	14	TRBJ2-7	CASSPGLEVTEQYF	TGTGCCAGCAGTCCAGGACTAGAGGTAACCGAGCAGTACTTC
TRBD1	.	TRBV30	14	TRBJ1-3	CAWGQGADGNTIYF	TGTGCCTGGGGACAGGGGGCAGATGGAAACACCATATATTTT
TRBD1	once	TRBV10-1	16	TRBJ2-2	CASSRSQTRGLGELFF	TGCGCCAGCAGTAGATCCCAAACCAGGGGGCTGGGGGAGCTGTTTTTT
TRBD1	.	TRBV6-5	15	TRBJ1-3	CASSWNTGVGNTIYF	TGTGCCAGCAGTTGGAATACAGGGGTTGGAAACACCATATATTTT
.	.	TRBV6-5	15	TRBJ1-5	CASSYSSEGSQPQHF	TGTGCCAGCAGTTACTCCTCGGAGGGGAGTCAGCCCCAGCATTTT
.	.	TRBV6-6	16	TRBJ2-7	CASSKQQGNSGYEQYF	TGTGCCAGCAGTAAACAGCAGGGGAATAGCGGCTACGAGCAGTACTTC
TRBD1	.	TRBV18	16	TRBJ2-7	CASSPIRDRSSYEQYF	TGTGCCAGCTCACCGATCCGGGACAGGAGCTCCTACGAGCAGTACTTC